A single sample is the source of the 27 T cell receptor beta chains below, sequenced in a study of shared clonotypes between healthy human individuals. Profiling relied on immunoSEQ multiplex PCR, and the TCRdb table lists in-frame clones only, not all of them. In the table there are roughly 2.2 million clones, 92% of which are singletons. Material for sequencing was naive CD4+ T cells from PBMCs. Subset of the sample: CD45RA+ positively selected. The receptor source for this set is a man aged 18 to 30 in good health. Some clones in this sample may be carry-over from other donors' samples.

The chain is built from TRBV5-5 and TRBJ2-1, with 9 bases matching TRBD1. Looked up from germline, CDR1 is SGHKS and CDR2 is YYEKEE (reference sequence). The CDR3 runs 15 residues. J gave up 4 bases and V 2 bases, and 4 bases lay outside the gene matches. The CDR3 DNA sequence: TGTGCCAGCAGCTTCGGGACAGGGATGTACAATGAGCAGTTCTTC. Its protein is CASSFGTGMYNEQFF.

This clone was counted once. This chain joins TRBV19 and TRBJ2-7; D remains ambiguous. V lost 5 bases to trimming and J lost 3 bases, with 11 bases between them. This CDR3 has 13 residues. The germline CDR1 and CDR2 sequences are LNHDA and SQIVND (reference sequence). The CDR3 bases are TGTGCCAGTAGTCCCGGGCGGTACTACGAGCAGTACTTC. Encoded protein: CASSPGRYYEQYF.

The chain employs TRBV28 and TRBJ1-5; D possibly corresponds to TRBD1 (5 bases). Germline lookup yields CDR1 MDHEN and CDR2 SYDVKM. The V end was cut by 5 bases, the J end by 5 bases, with 16 bases between. This CDR3 has 15 amino acids. The CDR3, as DNA: TGTGCCAGCAGTCCCCGGCAGGGCGGGCATCAGCCCCAGCATTTT. Residues: CASSPRQGGHQPQHF.

This clone was seen a single time. This chain connects TRBV5-1 to TRBJ2-7; D gene unclear. Germline values: CDR1 SGHRS, CDR2 YFSETQ. Trimming removed 1 base at V and 2 bases at J, with 10 bases between. The CDR3 spans 14 residues. The CDR3 reads CASSLQGITYEQYF. CDR3 DNA: TGCGCCAGCAGCTTGCAAGGGATAACCTACGAGCAGTACTTC.

The rearrangement joins TRBV5-1 to TRBJ2-5, with D possibly matching TRBD2 (7 bases). The CDR3 runs to 15 residues. Germline V gene sequence: CDR1 SGHRS, CDR2 YFSETQ. V was shortened by 7 bases and J by 2 bases, with 18 bases between the two germline ends. The CDR3 DNA sequence: TGCGCCAGCTTTCGGGGAGGGGGACTACAAGAGACCCAGTACTTC. Protein product: CASFRGGGLQETQYF.

The chain combines TRBV5-1 with TRBJ2-1; 10 bases are a match to TRBD2. From germline, CDR1 is SGHRS and CDR2 YFSETQ. This CDR3 region has 16 residues. Trimming removed 0 bases from V and 7 bases from J; junction bases left unmatched: 7. The CDR3 is CASSLGDGLAENEQFF. DNA of the CDR3: TGCGCCAGCAGCTTGGGGGACGGACTAGCGGAGAATGAGCAGTTCTTC.

V is TRBV2 and J is TRBJ2-3; 8 bases map to TRBD2. Trimming at V came to 5 bases and at J to 2 bases, leaving 9 bases not matched to a gene. The CDR3 runs 16 residues. CDR1 is SNHLY, CDR2 FYNNEI, per germline. The CDR3 is CASSLGAGGTTDTQYF. The CDR3 bases are TGTGCCAGCAGTCTTGGGGCGGGAGGCACCACAGATACGCAGTATTTT.

This chain connects TRBV20-1 to TRBJ2-7, with D uncertain. The V gene's germline CDR1 is DFQATT and CDR2 SNEGSKA (reference sequence). The V end was cut by 8 bases, the J end by 3 bases, with 11 bases between. This CDR3 region has 11 residues. CDR3 DNA: TGCAGTTTCTTCTTCGGCTACGAGCAGTACTTC. As protein: CSFFFGYEQYF.

A remark on this clone: The same CDR3 arises from other DNA sequences in this sample as well. The chain couples TRBV28 to TRBJ2-5; D call uncertain. Germline CDR1 MDHEN, CDR2 SYDVKM. CDR3 length: 14 residues. The ends were cut back, 3 bases at V and 0 bases at J, with 8 bases in the middle. CDR3 residues: CASSFSGNQETQYF. The CDR3 DNA sequence: TGTGCCAGCAGTTTTTCCGGCAACCAAGAGACCCAGTACTTC. Full variable domain (outside the CDR3, taken from reference TRBV28 and TRBJ2-5): DVKVTQSSRYLVKRTGEKVFLECVQDMDHENMFWYRQDPGLGLRLIYFSYDVKMKEKGDIPEGYSVSREKKERFSLILESASTNQTSMYLCASSFSGNQETQYFGPGTRLLVL.

V is TRBV7-2 and J is TRBJ2-7, with 10 bases aligning to TRBD1. V gave up 5 bases and J gave up 4 bases; unmatched junction bases: 8. Germline CDR1 reads SGHTA; CDR2 reads FQGNSA. This CDR3 region has 15 residues. The DNA for the CDR3 is TGTGCCAGCAGCGTGGGACAGGGGAGCATGTACGAGCAGTACTTC. Protein: CASSVGQGSMYEQYF.

V gene TRBV5-1 combines with J gene TRBJ2-3; a possible D gene is TRBD2 (5 bases). V lost 4 bases to trimming and J lost 0 bases, with 12 bases between them. The CDR3 has 15 amino acids. CDR1 and CDR2 (germline): SGHRS, YFSETQ. The CDR3 spells CASSPLASSTDTQYF. In DNA, the CDR3 is TGCGCCAGCAGCCCTCTAGCTTCTAGCACAGATACGCAGTATTTT.

This rearrangement joins TRBV30 to TRBJ1-2; D gene ambiguous. There are 14 residues in the CDR3. Looked up from germline, CDR1 is GTSNPN and CDR2 is SVGIG (reference sequence). Trimming removed 2 bases at V and 4 bases at J, with 14 bases between. The CDR3 is CAWSNNTKSYGYTF. The DNA of the CDR3 is TGTGCCTGGAGTAATAATACAAAAAGCTATGGCTACACCTTC.

This clone was seen only once. The chain uses TRBV2 and TRBJ2-5, with D tentatively TRBD2 (7 bases). The CDR3 sequence is 13 residues long. The V end lost 7 bases, the J end lost 4 bases, and 13 bases lay between the germline ends. Germline values: CDR1 SNHLY, CDR2 FYNNEI. The CDR3 sequence is CASIGGGGETQYF. As DNA, the CDR3 is TGTGCCAGCATCGGCGGGGGCGGAGAGACCCAGTACTTC.

This clone was seen a single time. This chain joins TRBV15 and TRBJ1-2, with unresolved D. The CDR3 runs 15 residues. V was clipped by 0 bases and J by 4 bases, with 12 bases between them. CDR1 LNHNV and CDR2 YYDKDF come from the germline V gene (reference sequence). The CDR3: CATSRDRTALYGYTF. The DNA for the CDR3 is TGTGCCACCAGCAGAGATAGGACGGCACTCTATGGCTACACCTTC.

This chain joins TRBV5-1 and TRBJ2-5; D gene uncertain. V lost 0 bases to trimming and J lost 5 bases, with 14 bases between them. Germline CDR1 and CDR2: SGHRS and YFSETQ. The CDR3 is 15 residues long. The CDR3 DNA reads TGCGCCAGCAGCTTGGCCCCCAACTCCCGGGAGACCCAGTACTTC. As protein: CASSLAPNSRETQYF.

The V gene is TRBV7-2, the J gene TRBJ1-2; 7 nucleotides match TRBD1. Germline V gives CDR1 SGHTA, CDR2 FQGNSA. This CDR3 contains 13 residues. With 5 bases clipped from V and 8 bases from J, the junction kept 8 bases outside the gene matches. CDR3 nucleotide sequence: TGTGCCAGCAGCCACCGGGACAGACTCGGCTACACCTTC. Its protein product is CASSHRDRLGYTF.

The DNA of the CDR3 is TGCGCCAGCAGCTTGGCCCGAACTAATGAAAAACTGTTTTTT. Translating it yields CASSLARTNEKLFF. V is TRBV5-1 and J is TRBJ1-4; D gene unclear. The CDR3 consists of 14 residues. Between the trimmed V and J ends, which lost 0 bases and 1 base, there was a span of 4 bases. Germline V lookup: CDR1 SGHRS, CDR2 YFSETQ.

This chain uses TRBV2 with TRBJ1-3, with 8 bases matching TRBD1. Trimming at V came to 8 bases and at J to 0 bases, leaving 6 bases not matched to a gene. This CDR3 is 15 amino acids long. CDR1 is SNHLY and CDR2 is FYNNEI in the germline V gene. CDR3 nucleotides: TGTGCCAGCGCTGCAGGGGGCACCTCTGGAAACACCATATATTTT. This gives the protein CASAAGGTSGNTIYF.

This chain joins TRBV14 and TRBJ2-2; no clear D. V lost 5 bases, J lost 4 bases, and 5 bases lay in between. CDR1 SGHDN and CDR2 FVKESK come from the germline V gene. CDR3 length: 12 residues. The CDR3 region has the DNA TGTGCCAGCAGCTACAGCACCGGGGAGCTGTTTTTT. It translates to CASSYSTGELFF.

CDR3 sequence reads: CASSLTGQSSGANVLTF. The CDR3 DNA is TGTGCCAGCAGCTTAACCGGACAGAGCTCTGGGGCCAACGTCCTGACTTTC. The V gene is TRBV7-3, the J gene TRBJ2-6, with TRBD1 as a possible D gene (6 bases). The CDR3 extends over 17 amino acids. Germline assignment: CDR1 SGHTA and CDR2 FQGTGA. With 0 bases removed from V and 0 bases from J, the gap between germline ends came to 9 bases. The whole variable domain, remainder taken from reference TRBV7-3 and TRBJ2-6, is GAGVSQTPSNKVTEKGKYVELRCDPISGHTALYWYRQSLGQGPEFLIYFQGTGAADDSGLPNDRFFAVRPEGSVSTLKIQRTERGDSAVYLCASSLTGQSSGANVLTFGAGSRLTVL.

Comment on this clone: Different DNA sequences within this sample yield the same CDR3. The chain joins TRBV5-1 to TRBJ2-3, with unresolved D. The CDR3 is made up of 16 amino acids. Germline CDR1 SGHRS, CDR2 YFSETQ. Trimming stripped 0 bases from V and 0 bases from J, with 11 bases between. CDR3 DNA sequence: TGCGCCAGCAGCTTGGGACAAGGTTCTAGCACAGATACGCAGTATTTT. Protein product: CASSLGQGSSTDTQYF.

The rearrangement links TRBV5-4 to TRBJ1-3, with 7 bases identical to TRBD1. The CDR3 has 15 residues. Germline CDR1 reads SGHNT; CDR2 reads YYREEE (reference sequence). The V and J ends lost 3 bases and 4 bases, in that order; junction bases with no gene match: 7. In nucleotides, the CDR3 is TGTGCCAGCAGCTCGACAGGGAACCTGGGAAACACCATATATTTT. It specifies CASSSTGNLGNTIYF.

The chain has TRBV19 and TRBJ1-2; D unclear. The CDR3 is 14 amino acids. Germline V CDR1 and CDR2: LNHDA, SQIVND (reference sequence). The V end was cut by 9 bases, the J end by 0 bases, with 14 bases between. The CDR3 DNA follows: TGTGCCAGCCATCACACGGGTGCTAACTATGGCTACACCTTC. Translating gives CASHHTGANYGYTF.

The rearrangement uses TRBV6-1 and TRBJ1-1; tentative D call: TRBD1 (6 bases). Germline CDR1 is MNHNS and CDR2 is SASEGT. The CDR3 is 19 amino acids. V lost 5 bases and J 3 bases, leaving 28 bases between the germline ends. The chain's CDR3 is CASSQESPGKTTGYTEAFF. In DNA, the CDR3 is TGTGCCAGCAGTCAAGAATCACCCGGGAAGACCACAGGGTACACTGAAGCTTTCTTT.

Details on this clone: Other DNA sequences in this specimen translate into the identical CDR3. This rearrangement joins TRBV9 to TRBJ2-1; tentative D call: TRBD2 (6 bases). The ends were cut back, 3 bases at V and 1 base at J, with 11 bases in the middle. This CDR3 region has 15 residues. Germline V gives CDR1 SGDLS, CDR2 YYNGEE. The CDR3 DNA reads TGTGCCAGCAGCGCGCCCGGGACTTCCTACAATGAGCAGTTCTTC. Encoded protein: CASSAPGTSYNEQFF.

The chain recombines TRBV6-5 with TRBJ2-3; 10 bases line up with TRBD2. The V gene end was trimmed by 6 bases and the J gene end by 1 base; junction bases not matched to a gene: 1. Germline-derived CDR1 and CDR2 are MNHEY and SVGAGI. The CDR3 contains 14 residues. CDR3 in amino acids: CASRGTSGTDTQYF. CDR3 DNA sequence: TGTGCCAGCAGAGGGACTAGCGGCACAGATACGCAGTATTTT.

This chain joins TRBV4-3 and TRBJ2-2; 7 nucleotides line up with TRBD2. The CDR3 is 16 amino acids. The germline V gene has CDR1 LGHNA and CDR2 YSLEER. Trimming cost V 4 bases and J 4 bases; bases outside gene matches: 9. CDR3 sequence: CASSRRTSLGTGELFF. The DNA of the CDR3 is TGCGCCAGCAGCCGACGGACTAGTTTGGGCACCGGGGAGCTGTTTTTT.